This T cell receptor (beta chain) is from a study of cytomegalovirus exposure and HLA in healthy donors. Study results and caveats: In the roughly 130 validation repertoires, a later analysis found that first-cohort TCR clusters tended to co-occur.

As concerns this clone: What it binds is not known.

Trimming at V came to 4 bases and at J to 1 base, leaving 3 bases not matched to a gene. CDR1 is LGHNA, CDR2 YNFKEQ, per germline. CDR3 size: 14 residues. The assay was immunoSEQ multiplex PCR, and TCRdb's table has in-frame clones only and misses some. This sample yields fewer than 150,000 clones, of which around 90% are seen a single time; 7.5% to 8.5% belongs to the top ten. The rearrangement joins TRBV4-2 to TRBJ2-7; 8 bases are shared with TRBD2. The sample consisted of PBMCs. This clonotype was obtained from a woman under 30 in good health and CMV-seropositive. The CDR3 here is CASSLGGVSYEQYF. DNA of the CDR3: TGTGCCAGCAGCCTCGGGGGGGTTTCCTACGAGCAGTACTTC.